The 28 T cell receptor beta chains below come from one sample, sequenced in a study of graft-versus-host responses after intestinal transplantation. The antigens of these receptors remain unknown. Only in-frame clones appear in the TCRdb table, and some are missing; sequencing was by immunoSEQ multiplex PCR. The sample lists about 99,000 clones; about nine tenths were seen once. Sample: unstimulated CD8+ T cells sorted from spleen or lymph node cells, taken before transplant. Every receptor here comes from a human donor who was the organ donor for an intestinal transplant.

This sequence joins TRBV2 and TRBJ1-5, with a weak D call TRBD1 (6 bases). The CDR3 is made up of 16 amino acids. Between the trimmed V and J ends, which lost 4 bases and 1 base, there was a span of 14 bases. The germline V gene encodes CDR1 SNHLY and CDR2 FYNNEI. This CDR3 reads CASSVYRVDSNQPQHF. The DNA of the CDR3 is TGTGCCAGCAGTGTATACAGGGTAGACAGCAATCAGCCCCAGCATTTT.

The CDR3 spells CASSRTSGYDDYNEQFF. The CDR3 nucleotides are TGCGCCAGCAGCAGGACTAGCGGTTACGACGACTACAATGAGCAGTTCTTC. The rearrangement joins TRBV10-2 to TRBJ2-1; 10 positions agree with TRBD2. Looked up from germline, CDR1 is WSHSY and CDR2 is SAAADI. This CDR3 contains 17 residues. V lost 6 bases to trimming and J lost 3 bases; unmatched junction nucleotides: 11.

V gene TRBV2 combines with J gene TRBJ2-7, with D possibly being TRBD1 (6 bases). Trimming pared 1 base from V and 4 bases from J, leaving 11 bases between. Germline CDR1 is SNHLY and CDR2 is FYNNEI. The CDR3 has 14 amino acids. The CDR3 spells CASSEGPGAYEQYF. The DNA for the CDR3 is TGTGCCAGCAGTGAAGGGCCAGGGGCGTACGAGCAGTACTTC.

The chain carries TRBV27 and TRBJ2-7, with TRBD1 matching over 9 bases. After removal of 8 bases from V and 2 bases from J, the junction contained 4 bases not matched to a gene. Germline V gene data show CDR1 as MNHEY and CDR2 as SMNVEV (reference sequence). This CDR3 comprises 13 residues. The CDR3 is CASGYRGPYEQYF. For the CDR3, the DNA is TGTGCCAGCGGCTACAGGGGGCCCTACGAGCAGTACTTC.

This rearrangement joins TRBV4-1 to TRBJ2-5; 12 bases line up with TRBD2. The CDR3 has 17 amino acids. CDR1 is MGHRA and CDR2 is YSYEKL in the germline V gene. Trimming cost V 1 base and J 7 bases; bases outside gene matches: 10. In DNA, the CDR3 is TGCGCCAGCAGCCAAGTTCTAGCGGGGGGGCTGGTTGCGACCCAGTACTTC. This encodes CASSQVLAGGLVATQYF.

The chain uses TRBV7-9 and TRBJ2-7, with 7 bases aligning to TRBD1. After removal of 5 bases from V and 0 bases from J, the junction contained 4 bases not matched to a gene. CDR1 SEHNR and CDR2 FQNEAQ come from the germline V gene (reference sequence). The CDR3 extends over 14 amino acids. CDR3: CASSRRDSSYEQYF. CDR3 nucleotides: TGTGCCAGCAGCCGCAGGGACAGCTCCTACGAGCAGTACTTC.

The chain carries TRBV29-1 and TRBJ2-5, with TRBD1 matching over 7 bases. Germline values: CDR1 SQVTM, CDR2 ANQGSEA. This CDR3 has 13 amino acids. V shed 4 bases, J shed 9 bases, and the junction held 11 bases outside the gene matches. The CDR3 nucleotides read TGCAGCGTTGGGTACAGGGGCAATAGGTCCCAGTACTTC. Translated: CSVGYRGNRSQYF.

The chain employs TRBV27 and TRBJ1-2, with a tentative D call TRBD1 (5 bases). V dropped 6 bases and J dropped 4 bases, with 15 bases sitting between them. There are 14 residues in the CDR3. The germline V gene has CDR1 MNHEY and CDR2 SMNVEV (reference sequence). The CDR3 reads CASRPTENFYGYTF. The CDR3 nucleotides read TGTGCCAGCAGGCCGACAGAAAACTTCTATGGCTACACCTTC.

The chain uses TRBV14 and TRBJ1-1; D remains unclear. The germline V gene has CDR1 SGHDN and CDR2 FVKESK. CDR3 length equals 15 residues. V was trimmed by 0 bases and J by 4 bases, leaving 12 bases between them. CDR3 region: CASSQEGVASTEAFF. CDR3 sequence (DNA): TGTGCCAGCAGCCAAGAGGGAGTAGCGAGCACTGAAGCTTTCTTT.

CDR3: CASSSPLAGVETQYF. The CDR3 coding sequence is TGTGCCAGCAGCTCTCCCCTAGCGGGAGTTGAGACCCAGTACTTC. The V gene is TRBV13, the J gene TRBJ2-5; 10 bases are shared with TRBD2. Germline assignment: CDR1 PRHDT and CDR2 FYEKMQ (reference sequence). CDR3 size: 15 residues. V shed 4 bases, J shed 5 bases, and the junction held 7 bases outside the gene matches.

The genes are TRBV2 and TRBJ1-4; TRBD1 matches 9 bases. Germline lookup yields CDR1 SNHLY and CDR2 FYNNEI. J was trimmed by 7 bases and V by 10 bases; bases with no gene match: 16. The length of the CDR3 is 16 residues. The CDR3: CANRTLKQGAGEKLFF. The CDR3 nucleotides are TGTGCCAACAGGACTCTGAAACAGGGGGCTGGTGAAAAACTGTTTTTT. The whole variable domain, filled in from reference TRBV2 and TRBJ1-4, reads EPEVTQTPSHQVTQMGQEVILRCVPISNHLYFYWYRQILGQKVEFLVSFYNNEISEKSEIFDDQFSVERPDGSNFTLKIRSTKLEDSAMYFCANRTLKQGAGEKLFFGSGTQLSVL.

On this clone itself: The sample contains more than one DNA sequence encoding this CDR3. This chain uses TRBV5-1 with TRBJ2-1; a possible D gene is TRBD1 (6 bases). CDR3 length: 13 residues. Trimming took 2 bases from V and 4 from J, leaving 7 bases between them. The germline V gene encodes CDR1 SGHRS and CDR2 YFSETQ. The CDR3 sequence is CASSLGGYNEQFF. In DNA, the CDR3 is TGCGCCAGCAGCTTAGGGGGATACAATGAGCAGTTCTTC.

The V and J genes are TRBV19 and TRBJ2-2; 14 nucleotides align to TRBD2. V dropped 4 bases and J dropped 4; count of bases not matched to a gene: 5. Germline CDR1 reads LNHDA; CDR2 reads SQIVND (reference sequence). The CDR3 length is 17 residues. The CDR3 nucleotides read TGTGCCAGTAGTACGGGACTAGCGGGAGACAGCACCGGGGAGCTGTTTTTT. Translated: CASSTGLAGDSTGELFF.

Only one count was recorded for this clone. The chain joins TRBV6-1 to TRBJ1-1; TRBD1 is a possible D gene (6 bases). The ends were cut back, 0 bases at V and 6 bases at J, with 14 bases in the middle. CDR1 and CDR2 (germline): MNHNS, SASEGT. The length of the CDR3 is 15 residues. CDR3 protein: CASSEAYISGAEAFF. The CDR3 nucleotides read TGTGCCAGCAGTGAAGCCTATATTTCAGGGGCTGAAGCTTTCTTT.

The genes are TRBV6-5 and TRBJ1-2; tentative D call: TRBD1 (6 bases). CDR3 length: 13 amino acids. The germline gives CDR1 MNHEY, CDR2 SVGAGI. V lost 4 bases and J lost 4, with 10 bases in between. The CDR3 sequence: CASSFGGAYGYTF. CDR3 DNA: TGTGCCAGCAGTTTCGGGGGGGCCTATGGCTACACCTTC.

The rearrangement joins TRBV5-8 to TRBJ2-7; D might be TRBD2 (5 bases). This CDR3 has 14 amino acids. The V end was cut by 2 bases, the J end by 3 bases, with 12 bases between. Germline V gene data show CDR1 as SGHTS and CDR2 as YDEGEE. Here the CDR3 DNA reads TGTGCCAGCAGCTTACTTGGACTGGACTACGAGCAGTACTTC. It specifies CASSLLGLDYEQYF.

CDR3 DNA sequence: TGTGCCAGCACCTCTAGACTACAATCAAACAATGAGCAGTTCTTC. This codes for CASTSRLQSNNEQFF. The rearrangement uses TRBV13 and TRBJ2-1, with TRBD2 as a possible D gene (5 bases). Trimming removed 7 bases at V and 5 bases at J, with 18 bases between. Germline assignment: CDR1 PRHDT and CDR2 FYEKMQ (reference sequence). CDR3 size: 15 residues.

The CDR3 reads CASSVAGTTQYEQYF. The CDR3 DNA reads TGTGCCAGCAGCGTGGCTGGGACAACCCAATACGAGCAGTACTTC. The genes are TRBV7-9 and TRBJ2-7, with D perhaps matching TRBD1 (6 bases). Germline values: CDR1 SEHNR, CDR2 FQNEAQ (reference sequence). The V and J ends lost 5 bases and 4 bases respectively, with 18 bases between them. This CDR3 is built from 15 residues.

This chain links TRBV25-1 with TRBJ2-7; 8 positions agree with TRBD1. This CDR3 comprises 16 residues. V shed 4 bases, J shed 1 base, and the junction held 9 bases outside the gene matches. Germline V gene data show CDR1 as MGHDK and CDR2 as SYGVNS. The CDR3 reads CASSGPTRTGSYEQYF. In nucleotides, the CDR3 is TGTGCCAGCAGTGGCCCGACCCGGACAGGGTCCTACGAGCAGTACTTC.

The gene calls are TRBV6-6 and TRBJ2-3, with TRBD2 matching over 10 bases. V shed 4 bases and J 5 bases; nucleotides not matched to a gene: 9. From germline, CDR1 is MNHNY and CDR2 SVGAGI (reference sequence). The CDR3 is 16 residues long. The CDR3 bases are TGTGCCAGCAGTTTTACGAGCGGGAGGGCCCAAGATACGCAGTATTTT. It translates to CASSFTSGRAQDTQYF.

The chain is built from TRBV5-4 and TRBJ2-1; 11 nucleotides match TRBD2. The CDR3 loop spans 16 amino acids. Germline V gene data show CDR1 as SGHNT and CDR2 as YYREEE (reference sequence). The V segment lost 5 bases and the J segment 5 bases; nucleotides outside the gene matches: 9. The CDR3: CASRPGSGREHNEQFF. The CDR3 DNA follows: TGTGCCAGCAGACCCGGTAGCGGGAGGGAACACAATGAGCAGTTCTTC. Complete variable domain (other parts from reference TRBV5-4 and TRBJ2-1): ETGVTQSPTHLIKTRGQQVTLRCSSQSGHNTVSWYQQALGQGPQFIFQYYREEENGRGNFPPRFSGLQFPNYSSELNVNALELDDSALYLCASRPGSGREHNEQFFGPGTRLTVL.

The V gene is TRBV15, the J gene TRBJ1-5; D may be TRBD1 (6 bases). This CDR3 region has 12 residues. Trimming stripped 8 bases from V and 4 bases from J, with 9 bases between. Germline loops: CDR1 LNHNV, CDR2 YYDKDF (reference sequence). The CDR3 sequence: CATSQGNQPQHF. The CDR3 DNA is TGTGCCACCTCCCAGGGGAATCAGCCCCAGCATTTT. The complete variable domain, with remaining parts taken from reference TRBV15 and TRBJ1-5, reads DAMVIQNPRYQVTQFGKPVTLSCSQTLNHNVMYWYQQKSSQAPKLLFHYYDKDFNNEADTPDNFQSRRPNTSFCFLDIRSPGLGDTAMYLCATSQGNQPQHFGDGTRLSIL.

The chain recombines TRBV4-1 with TRBJ2-7; 8 nucleotides line up with TRBD1. Germline trimming cut 1 base from V and 5 bases from J; bases unmatched to any gene: 7. The CDR3 is 15 amino acids. CDR1 is MGHRA and CDR2 is YSYEKL in the germline V gene. The CDR3 sequence: CASSQAGGGQNEQYF. The CDR3 coding sequence is TGCGCCAGCAGCCAAGCAGGGGGCGGTCAGAACGAGCAGTACTTC.

The V call is TRBV4-1, the J call TRBJ2-5; the D is unclear. This CDR3 contains 11 residues. Germline values: CDR1 MGHRA, CDR2 YSYEKL. V was cut by 6 bases and J by 4 bases, with 6 bases left in between. The CDR3 sequence is CASSTGETQYF. The CDR3 bases are TGCGCCAGCAGTACGGGAGAGACCCAGTACTTC.

The chain joins TRBV11-2 to TRBJ2-2; TRBD2 agrees at 11 bases. V trimming: 5 bases; J trimming: 4 bases; junction bases outside the gene matches: 9. There are 17 residues in the CDR3. The V gene's germline CDR1 is SGHAT and CDR2 FQNNGV. The CDR3 DNA follows: TGTGCCAGCAGCCCCGGTCTAGCGGGGGGCCTCACCGGGGAGCTGTTTTTT. Protein product: CASSPGLAGGLTGELFF.

The chain joins TRBV2 to TRBJ2-3; 8 nucleotides line up with TRBD1. The CDR3 runs to 17 residues. The germline V gene encodes CDR1 SNHLY and CDR2 FYNNEI. Trimming at V came to 6 bases and at J to 3 bases, leaving 14 bases not matched to a gene. CDR3 in DNA: TGTGCCAGCAGAACTTCCTCAGGGGGCGTCGCGACAGATACGCAGTATTTT. It codes for CASRTSSGGVATDTQYF.

The genes are TRBV5-4 and TRBJ2-5; 10 bases fit TRBD2. This CDR3 has 17 residues. V trimming: 4 bases; J trimming: 5 bases; junction bases outside the gene matches: 14. CDR1 SGHNT and CDR2 YYREEE come from the germline V gene (reference sequence). The CDR3 DNA sequence: TGTGCCAGCAGCATCAAGCGGGGGGGCGCCCTTGGGGAGACCCAGTACTTC. It encodes CASSIKRGGALGETQYF.

The gene calls are TRBV27 and TRBJ2-1, with D hard to call. V gave up 7 bases and J gave up 10 bases, with 23 bases separating them. Germline V gene sequence: CDR1 MNHEY, CDR2 SMNVEV (reference sequence). The CDR3 has 15 residues. This CDR3 reads CASNKFPLTDREQFF. CDR3 coding DNA: TGTGCCAGCAACAAGTTCCCCCTCACAGACCGCGAGCAGTTCTTC.